This T cell receptor (beta chain) was documented in a study of T cell responses to AZD1222 COVID-19 vaccine. Study-wide background: Analyses pooled second doses at about 4 or about 12 weeks.

For this clone: Its antigen is currently unknown.

The CDR3 length is 18 residues. The V and J ends lost 0 bases and 3 bases, in that order; junction bases with no gene match: 9. Germline CDR1 reads MNHEY; CDR2 reads SVGEGT. The repertoire was sequenced with immunoSEQ multiplex PCR; TCRdb's copy has only in-frame clones and lacks some. The data show 75,000 to 95,000 clones, around nine tenths seen once. Points from the study as a whole: Unmutated variant regions reportedly attract nearly half of all spike-specific TCRs.

The rearrangement uses TRBV6-2 or TRBV6-3 and TRBJ2-4, with TRBD2 identical over 9 bases. This clonotype originated in an adult in good health. Specimen: peripheral blood, collected on day 0 of AZD1222 vaccination. For the CDR3, the DNA is TGTGCCAGCAGTTACTCGGGGCTAGCGGGATCTAACAAAAACATTCAGTACTTC. This codes for CASSYSGLAGSNKNIQYF.